This T cell receptor beta chain comes out of a study of shared clonotypes between healthy human individuals. Germline CDR1 MNHEY, CDR2 SVGAGI. Trimming shortened V by 7 bases and J by 4 bases, and 11 bases separated the two germline ends. The CDR3 contains 13 residues. Authors' methods: ImmunoSEQ output held junction-only sequences without quality scores, so filtering differed. Using immunoSEQ multiplex PCR, the repertoire was profiled, and TCRdb retains in-frame clones only, with some absent. That table furnishes V, J and clone size, whereas the DNA furnished D and trimming. Of approximately 1.5 million clones in the sample, 98% to 99% were seen once.

The sequence derives from a man under 40 in good health. The sample comprised naive CD4+ T cells sorted from blood. Subset here: CD45RA+ positively selected. The gene calls are TRBV6-5 and TRBJ1-3; no reliable D call. This CDR3 is CASTPVEGNTIYF. CDR3 nucleotides: TGTGCCAGCACTCCCGTGGAAGGAAACACCATATATTTT.